This passage covers 2 T cell receptor beta chains from one sample sequenced in a study of T cell responses to AZD1222 COVID-19 vaccine. TCRdb keeps only in-frame clones here, not all; method: immunoSEQ multiplex PCR. The sample lists hundreds of thousands of clones; roughly 91% were seen once. Specimen: peripheral blood, collected on day 0 of MenACWY control vaccination. These receptors were obtained from an adult in good health.

The chain combines TRBV7-2 with TRBJ2-1; TRBD1 matches 11 bases. This CDR3 contains 13 residues. V shed 6 bases, J shed 10 bases, and the junction held 5 bases outside the gene matches. Looked up from germline, CDR1 is SGHTA and CDR2 is FQGNSA. The CDR3 reads CASRGQGGGEQFF. The DNA of the CDR3 is TGTGCCAGCAGGGGACAGGGGGGCGGAGAGCAGTTCTTC.

The rearrangement joins TRBV5-5 to TRBJ1-2; maybe TRBD1 (6 bases). The V and J ends lost 4 bases and 4 bases respectively, with 20 bases between them. This CDR3 contains 16 residues. The germline V gene encodes CDR1 SGHKS and CDR2 YYEKEE (reference sequence). This chain's CDR3 is CASSPHDEGHIYGYTF. In DNA form, the CDR3 reads TGTGCCAGCAGCCCCCACGACGAGGGACACATCTATGGCTACACCTTC. Supplemented by reference TRBV5-5 and TRBJ1-2, the full variable domain reads DAGVTQSPTHLIKTRGQQVTLRCSPISGHKSVSWYQQVLGQGPQFIFQYYEKEERGRGNFPDRFSARQFPNYSSELNVNALLLGDSALYLCASSPHDEGHIYGYTFGSGTRLTVV.